The 14 T cell receptor beta chains below were found in one sample sequenced in a study of patients and donors after allogeneic stem cell transplantation. TCRdb re-derived calls from the RT-PCR reads in MiXCR, one entry per CDR3 protein. Of more than 850,000 distinct CDR3 sequences listed, 18% are singletons. Sequencing input: blood, either unsorted or a sorted T cell fraction (not recorded which). These receptors all stem from a human donor who was either an allogeneic HSCT recipient or a stem cell or donor lymphocyte infusion donor (not recorded which). It is not recorded whose cells these are; they may come from a transplant donor.

The chain carries TRBV12-3 or TRBV12-4 and TRBJ1-5; TRBD1 matches at 8 bases. CDR3 length equals 17 residues. With 4 bases clipped from V and 0 bases from J, the junction kept 8 bases outside the gene matches. Here the CDR3 DNA reads TGTGCCAGCAGTTCAGGGGACAGGAGTTATAGCAATCAGCCCCAGCATTTT. It is translated as CASSSGDRSYSNQPQHF.

This clonotype was seen only a few times. This chain joins TRBV7-9 and TRBJ1-6; D unresolved. The CDR3 extends over 16 amino acids. The germline V gene has CDR1 SEHNR and CDR2 FQNEAQ (reference sequence). Trimming took 1 base from V and 6 from J, leaving 13 bases between them. The chain's CDR3 is CASSLGSGLPNSPLHF. CDR3 nucleotides: TGTGCCAGCAGCTTAGGATCCGGGCTCCCTAATTCACCCCTCCACTTT.

The rearrangement links TRBV4-2 to TRBJ1-6; D is perhaps TRBD1 (5 bases). There are 16 residues in the CDR3. V dropped 1 base and J dropped 8 bases, with 15 bases sitting between them. Germline V CDR1 and CDR2: LGHNA, YNFKEQ. In DNA form, the CDR3 reads TGTGCCAGCAGCCAAGGTCGGCAGGGTGGTCATTCACCCCTCCACTTT. This gives the protein CASSQGRQGGHSPLHF.

The gene calls are TRBV12-3 or TRBV12-4 and TRBJ2-3, with 8 bases lining up with TRBD1. The CDR3 extends over 15 amino acids. J lost 0 bases, V lost 6 bases, and 5 bases had no gene match. The CDR3 sequence is CASRPWTGSTDTQYF. Here the CDR3 DNA reads TGTGCCAGCAGGCCCTGGACAGGGAGCACAGATACGCAGTATTTT.

This clonotype was counted only a few times. The rearrangement uses TRBV5-1 and TRBJ1-1; D might be TRBD1 (6 bases). The CDR3 has 16 amino acids. V lost 0 bases and J lost 1, with 13 bases in between. Germline V CDR1 and CDR2: SGHRS, YFSETQ. For the CDR3, the DNA is TGCGCCAGCAGCTTGGGGAGGACAGCCGGGAACACTGAAGCTTTCTTT. Translated, it gives CASSLGRTAGNTEAFF. Together with reference TRBV5-1 and TRBJ1-1, the CDR3 gives the full variable domain: KAGVTQTPRYLIKTRGQQVTLSCSPISGHRSVSWYQQTPGQGLQFLFEYFSETQRNKGNFPGRFSGRQFSNSRSEMNVSTLELGDSALYLCASSLGRTAGNTEAFFGQGTRLTVV.

This clonotype was seen only a few times. This chain links TRBV12-3 or TRBV12-4 with TRBJ1-6; the match to TRBD1 covers 7 bases. The CDR3 loop spans 14 amino acids. Losses at the gene ends were 5 bases for V and 10 bases for J; bases not matched to a gene: 8. The CDR3 DNA reads as TGTGCCAGCAGTGAGGGGGCCGCCCAGTCACCCCTCCACTTT. Its protein product is CASSEGAAQSPLHF.

This clonotype was counted only a few times. The rearrangement links TRBV10-3 to TRBJ2-1, with no clear D. CDR1 is ENHRY, CDR2 SYGVKD, per germline. V lost 0 bases to trimming and J lost 7 bases, with 1 base between them. The CDR3 loop spans 11 amino acids. CDR3 coding DNA: TGTGCCATCAGTGAGTCGAATGAGCAGTTCTTC. Protein sequence: CAISESNEQFF.

This chain links TRBV2 with TRBJ2-3; D remains unclear. Germline V gene sequence: CDR1 SNHLY, CDR2 FYNNEI. This CDR3 is built from 12 residues. V was clipped by 7 bases and J by 2 bases, with 7 bases between them. CDR3 in amino acids: CASKLFTDTQYF. The CDR3 region has the DNA TGTGCCAGCAAGCTGTTCACAGATACGCAGTATTTT.

The V call is TRBV20-1, the J call TRBJ2-1, with 12 bases identical to TRBD2. CDR3 length: 16 residues. V was pared by 0 bases and J by 7 bases, with 7 bases of the junction left unmatched. The germline V gene has CDR1 DFQATT and CDR2 SNEGSKA (reference sequence). The CDR3 here is CSARDPSGGAGNEQFF. CDR3 sequence (DNA): TGCAGTGCTAGAGACCCTAGCGGGGGGGCCGGGAATGAGCAGTTCTTC.

This clonotype has a handful of counts. The rearrangement links TRBV20-1 to TRBJ1-2; TRBD1 aligns across 8 bases. The ends lost 2 bases at V and 4 bases at J; junction bases unmatched: 9. Germline values: CDR1 DFQATT, CDR2 SNEGSKA (reference sequence). The CDR3 length is 15 residues. The CDR3 spells CSARLEQGASYGYTF. The CDR3 DNA reads as TGCAGTGCTAGATTGGAGCAGGGGGCGAGCTATGGCTACACCTTC.

At least ten counts were recorded for this clonotype. The chain uses TRBV5-1 and TRBJ2-1, with D hard to call. Germline lookup yields CDR1 SGHRS and CDR2 YFSETQ. The germline V and J ends were trimmed by 0 bases and 5 bases, with 6 bases remaining between them. The CDR3 is made up of 13 amino acids. This CDR3 is CASSLGPNNEQFF. In DNA, the CDR3 is TGCGCCAGCAGCTTGGGCCCCAACAATGAGCAGTTCTTC.

The chain is built from TRBV15 and TRBJ1-6; D unresolved. V lost 0 bases and J lost 7, with 16 bases in between. This CDR3 region has 17 residues. Germline V lookup: CDR1 LNHNV, CDR2 YYDKDF (reference sequence). This chain's CDR3 is CATSRDPPRASNSPLHF. Written as DNA, the CDR3 is TGTGCCACCAGCAGAGATCCCCCCCGAGCTTCGAATTCACCCCTCCACTTT.

V and J are TRBV10-3 and TRBJ1-1; 8 bases map to TRBD1. The V gene's germline CDR1 is ENHRY and CDR2 SYGVKD. This CDR3 has 12 amino acids. Losses at the gene ends were 11 bases for V and 3 bases for J; bases not matched to a gene: 5. CDR3 loop: CAVNRGDTEAFF. The CDR3 DNA reads as TGTGCCGTCAACAGGGGGGACACTGAAGCTTTCTTT.

V usage is TRBV20-1 and J usage is TRBJ2-1; D not resolved. This CDR3 is built from 16 residues. CDR1 and CDR2 from the germline V gene are DFQATT and SNEGSKA (reference sequence). Trimming removed 4 bases from V and 4 bases from J, with 20 bases in between. This chain's CDR3 is CSATRLRSSRYNEQFF. CDR3 sequence (DNA): TGCAGTGCTACCCGACTTAGATCATCTCGGTACAATGAGCAGTTCTTC.